This record covers a single T cell receptor beta chain. The CDR3 has 12 amino acids. Trimming took off 6 bases at V and 3 bases at J, with 8 bases between the two ends. Germline lookup yields CDR1 MNHEY and CDR2 SMNVEV (reference sequence). Libraries were prepared by immunoSEQ multiplex PCR; TCRdb keeps only in-frame clonotypes and omits some of them. The sample shows around 230,000 clones, 80% to 90% of them seen only once. This sample is part of a study of blood T cell repertoires in COVID-19. This clonotype was obtained from a man in his forties who had recovered from COVID-19. This chain links TRBV27 with TRBJ1-1; D unresolved. Sample: PBMCs or T cells enriched from blood (not recorded which). The CDR3 sequence: CASRGAYTEAFF. CDR3 DNA: TGTGCCAGCAGGGGAGCGTACACTGAAGCTTTCTTT.